These 21 T cell receptor beta chains came from one sample sequenced in a study of blood T cell repertoires in COVID-19. The table came from immunoSEQ multiplex PCR; TCRdb's copy has only in-frame clones and leaves some out. Altogether about 300,000 clones are present, about 90% being singletons, with the ten largest covering less than 3.5%. The sample comprised PBMCs or T cells enriched from blood (not recorded which). These TCRs come from a woman in her fifties or sixties who had been exposed to COVID-19.

The V gene is TRBV29-1, the J gene TRBJ2-3, with 8 bases matching TRBD1. The ends lost 3 bases at V and 1 base at J; junction bases unmatched: 12. The CDR3 loop spans 17 amino acids. Germline lookup yields CDR1 SQVTM and CDR2 ANQGSEA. Written as DNA, the CDR3 is TGCAGCGTTGACCCCTACCTGACAGGGGCTGGCACAGATACGCAGTATTTT. Its translation is CSVDPYLTGAGTDTQYF.

The chain employs TRBV25-1 and TRBJ2-1, with 9 bases identical to TRBD1. V trimming: 3 bases; J trimming: 3 bases; junction bases outside the gene matches: 9. From germline, CDR1 is MGHDK and CDR2 SYGVNS. The CDR3 is 17 residues long. CDR3 nucleotides: TGTGCCAGCAGTGACCTTGCGGGGACAGGGAGCTACAATGAGCAGTTCTTC. It is translated as CASSDLAGTGSYNEQFF. The full variable domain, completed using reference TRBV25-1 and TRBJ2-1, is EADIYQTPRYLVIGTGKKITLECSQTMGHDKMYWYQQDPGMELHLIHYSYGVNSTEKGDLSSESTVSRIRTEHFPLTLESARPSHTSQYLCASSDLAGTGSYNEQFFGPGTRLTVL.

The genes are TRBV4-2 and TRBJ2-7; no clear D. CDR1 LGHNA and CDR2 YNFKEQ come from the germline V gene. Between the trimmed V and J ends, which lost 8 bases and 3 bases, there was a span of 14 bases. The CDR3 contains 13 residues. CDR3 protein: CASSLDKIYEQYF. CDR3 coding DNA: TGTGCCAGCTCCCTTGACAAGATCTACGAGCAGTACTTC.

This sequence joins TRBV30 and TRBJ1-6; maybe TRBD1 (5 bases). The CDR3 covers 17 residues. Germline V gives CDR1 GTSNPN, CDR2 SVGIG (reference sequence). Trimming took off 1 base at V and 3 bases at J, with 16 bases between the two ends. The chain's CDR3 is CAWSGARQSNYNSPLHF. The CDR3 DNA sequence: TGTGCCTGGAGTGGAGCCCGACAGTCAAACTATAATTCACCCCTCCACTTT.

The chain is built from TRBV5-1 and TRBJ2-1, with TRBD1 matching over 7 bases. The CDR3 runs 13 residues. With V trimmed by 4 bases and J by 7 bases, 5 bases remained unmatched. Germline lookup yields CDR1 SGHRS and CDR2 YFSETQ. This chain's CDR3 is CASSGDSFNEQFF. The CDR3 DNA reads as TGCGCCAGCAGCGGGGACAGCTTTAATGAGCAGTTCTTC.

This clone was detected only once. The genes are TRBV19 and TRBJ2-3, with no clear D. The CDR3 runs 12 residues. With 1 base removed from V and 6 bases from J, the gap between germline ends came to 5 bases. The germline V gene has CDR1 LNHDA and CDR2 SQIVND (reference sequence). The CDR3 loop reads CASSIVHDTQYF. CDR3 nucleotide sequence: TGTGCCAGTAGTATAGTTCATGATACGCAGTATTTT.

The chain employs TRBV18 and TRBJ1-2; TRBD1 matches 8 bases. The CDR3 totals 14 residues. Germline V CDR1 and CDR2: KGHSH, LQKENI. After removal of 4 bases from V and 2 bases from J, the junction contained 3 bases not matched to a gene. The CDR3 spells CASSLDRVNYGYTF. DNA for the CDR3: TGTGCCAGCTCACTGGACAGGGTGAACTATGGCTACACCTTC. Drawing the rest from reference TRBV18 and TRBJ1-2, the complete variable domain is NAGVMQNPRHLVRRRGQEARLRCSPMKGHSHVYWYRQLPEEGLKFMVYLQKENIIDESGMPKERFSAEFPKEGPSILRIQQVVRGDSAAYFCASSLDRVNYGYTFGSGTRLTVV.

The V call is TRBV7-9, the J call TRBJ1-2, with 8 bases fitting TRBD1. There are 12 residues in the CDR3. Germline V gene sequence: CDR1 SEHNR, CDR2 FQNEAQ (reference sequence). J gave up 7 bases and V 5 bases, and 3 bases lay outside the gene matches. CDR3 in amino acids: CASSPTGVGYTF. The CDR3 nucleotides are TGTGCCAGCAGCCCGACAGGGGTTGGCTACACCTTC.

The chain recombines TRBV18 with TRBJ1-3; D gene uncertain. With 0 bases removed from V and 0 bases from J, the gap between germline ends came to 12 bases. The germline V gene has CDR1 KGHSH and CDR2 LQKENI. The CDR3 sequence is 17 residues long. The CDR3 protein is CASSPPNIPSSGNTIYF. CDR3 sequence (DNA): TGTGCCAGCTCACCACCTAATATCCCCAGCTCTGGAAACACCATATATTTT.

The CDR3 sequence: CASRRGGANVLTF. The CDR3 nucleotides are TGTGCCAGCAGGCGGGGGGGGGCCAACGTCCTGACTTTC. The rearrangement joins TRBV2 to TRBJ2-6; TRBD2 agrees at 7 bases. Germline V CDR1 and CDR2: SNHLY, FYNNEI. Trimming at V came to 6 bases and at J to 4 bases, leaving 0 bases not matched to a gene. The CDR3 is 13 amino acids.

V gene TRBV2 combines with J gene TRBJ1-3, with D hard to call. The V end lost 2 bases, the J end lost 3 bases, and 14 bases lay between the germline ends. The germline V gene encodes CDR1 SNHLY and CDR2 FYNNEI. The CDR3 has 16 amino acids. The CDR3 sequence: CASSELLGGGGNTIYF. The CDR3 DNA reads TGTGCCAGCAGTGAACTGCTGGGAGGAGGTGGAAACACCATATATTTT.

The rearrangement uses TRBV5-4 and TRBJ1-4; TRBD1 matches at 7 bases. CDR3 length equals 15 residues. V was pared by 1 base and J by 4 bases, with 4 bases of the junction left unmatched. In germline, CDR1 is SGHNT, CDR2 YYREEE (reference sequence). CDR3 region: CASSLPGQINEKLFF. CDR3 sequence (DNA): TGTGCCAGCAGCTTGCCGGGACAGATTAATGAAAAACTGTTTTTT.

The gene calls are TRBV4-1 and TRBJ2-5; 7 bases align to TRBD2. CDR1 and CDR2 from the germline V gene are MGHRA and YSYEKL. The CDR3 covers 17 residues. After removal of 5 bases from V and 1 base from J, the junction contained 13 bases not matched to a gene. The CDR3 coding sequence is TGCGCCAGCAGCGTGTTGGGGGTCGGGGGGAGCCAAGAGACCCAGTACTTC. It is translated as CASSVLGVGGSQETQYF.

The CDR3 here is CASSSPGGSANEKLFF. The CDR3 bases are TGTGCCAGCAGTTCCCCGGGGGGGTCAGCTAATGAAAAACTGTTTTTT. The genes are TRBV28 and TRBJ1-4; D is possibly TRBD1 (5 bases). Germline V CDR1 and CDR2: MDHEN, SYDVKM. With 4 bases removed from V and 3 bases from J, the gap between germline ends came to 15 bases. This CDR3 is built from 16 residues. Based on the CDR3 plus reference TRBV28 and TRBJ1-4, the full variable domain is DVKVTQSSRYLVKRTGEKVFLECVQDMDHENMFWYRQDPGLGLRLIYFSYDVKMKEKGDIPEGYSVSREKKERFSLILESASTNQTSMYLCASSSPGGSANEKLFFGSGTQLSVL.

The rearrangement uses TRBV28 and TRBJ2-7; 7 bases match TRBD2. Per germline, CDR1 MDHEN and CDR2 SYDVKM. With V trimmed by 2 bases and J by 6 bases, 4 bases remained unmatched. The CDR3 length is 13 residues. CDR3: CASSLGGVGEQYF. The CDR3 coding sequence is TGTGCCAGCAGTTTAGGGGGGGTTGGCGAGCAGTACTTC.

The chain uses TRBV5-4 and TRBJ2-2; the match to TRBD2 covers 10 bases. The germline V gene has CDR1 SGHNT and CDR2 YYREEE (reference sequence). V dropped 2 bases and J dropped 4; count of bases not matched to a gene: 2. This CDR3 is built from 15 residues. The CDR3 reads CASSFSGGPTGELFF. The DNA of the CDR3 is TGTGCCAGCAGCTTTAGCGGGGGGCCCACCGGGGAGCTGTTTTTT.

The genes are TRBV5-1 and TRBJ1-3; 9 nucleotides align to TRBD1. Germline V gene data show CDR1 as SGHRS and CDR2 as YFSETQ. V shed 3 bases and J 2 bases; nucleotides not matched to a gene: 3. This CDR3 has 15 residues. CDR3 nucleotide sequence: TGCGCCAGCAGCTCCGGGACAGGGCCTGGAAACACCATATATTTT. It encodes CASSSGTGPGNTIYF.

The rearrangement links TRBV6-2 or TRBV6-3 to TRBJ2-7; TRBD2 matches at 11 bases. The CDR3 is 15 residues long. Germline trimming cut 6 bases from V and 3 bases from J; bases unmatched to any gene: 7. Germline loops: CDR1 MNHEY, CDR2 SVGEGT. This CDR3 reads CASSPRLAGFYEQYF. The CDR3 DNA is TGTGCCAGCAGCCCGAGACTAGCGGGGTTCTACGAGCAGTACTTC.

The chain uses TRBV19 and TRBJ1-1; no firm D call. Per the germline V gene, CDR1 is LNHDA and CDR2 is SQIVND (reference sequence). V lost 6 bases to trimming and J lost 0 bases, with 8 bases between them. CDR3 length: 13 residues. Here the CDR3 DNA reads TGTGCCAGTAGACATAACATGAACACTGAAGCTTTCTTT. It yields the protein CASRHNMNTEAFF. The variable domain in full, completed from reference TRBV19 and TRBJ1-1, reads DGGITQSPKYLFRKEGQNVTLSCEQNLNHDAMYWYRQDPGQGLRLIYYSQIVNDFQKGDIAEGYSVSREKKESFPLTVTSAQKNPTAFYLCASRHNMNTEAFFGQGTRLTVV.

The DNA for the CDR3 is TGTGCCAGCAGCCGGGACAGGGGGCAATACGAGCAGTACTTC. It specifies CASSRDRGQYEQYF. The rearrangement links TRBV2 to TRBJ2-7, with TRBD1 matching over 12 bases. The CDR3 has 14 residues. Germline V gives CDR1 SNHLY, CDR2 FYNNEI. The trim removed 6 bases at V and 4 bases at J, leaving 4 bases unmatched.

The chain couples TRBV6-4 to TRBJ1-5, with D perhaps matching TRBD1 (6 bases). Germline V gene data show CDR1 as MRHNA and CDR2 as SNTAGT. CDR3 length equals 14 residues. V shed 2 bases and J shed 4 bases, with 9 bases lying between them. This CDR3 is CASSDGTPNQPQHF. The CDR3 nucleotides are TGTGCCAGCAGTGACGGGACACCAAATCAGCCCCAGCATTTT.